This T cell receptor beta chain was documented in a study of identical twins (dated by TCRdb to about 2016). Context from the whole study: TCR alpha and beta repertoires from monozygotic twins, unrelated adults of various ages and cord blood were deep-sequenced to test whether fetal clonotypes persist. To rule out contamination, the twin experiments were replicated at different times with different library preparation protocols. The paper as a whole reports these results and caveats: A weaker excess of twin sharing was found in beta out-of-frame sequences because the signal-to-noise ratio was lowered by fewer shared sequences. Invariant T cells such as MAIT and iNKT could partly confound zero-insertion analyses, though diverse VJ usage argued against this for most clonotypes. Recombination models systematically underestimated out-of-frame TCR alpha sharing in monozygotic twins but agreed with sharing between unrelated individuals. Conclusions relied on cross-sectional statistical analysis, since the same donors could not be followed over many years. Compared with coincidental sharing between unrelated individuals, an excess of low generation-probability sequences was observed among out-of-frame TCR alpha sequences shared between twins. Abundant cord blood beta clonotypes carried fewer insertions; young adult naive repertoires showed a weaker similar trend, while memory repertoires showed none.

As to this clonotype: Its target antigen remains unknown. No base quality values were provided; no much bigger clone lies one nucleotide off.

Every donor was a healthy Caucasian. Preparation of the library involved 5' RACE. TCRdb names Illumina HiSeq 2000 as the instrument used. Template switching added a universal primer binding site, and the final cDNA carried a unique molecular identifier that allowed TCR cDNA molecules to be counted accurately. First-strand cDNA for TCR alpha and beta chains was synthesized from specific primers in the conserved constant-segment region. Each cDNA library was double barcoded, with a SMART-Mk sample barcode plus Illumina barcodes, to control for contamination. TruSeq adapter sequences and Illumina sample barcodes were added in two successive PCR steps. The TCR alpha and beta cDNA libraries were sequenced on the Illumina HiSeq platform using custom primers. On the study's bioinformatics: MiGEC processed the raw reads to extract unique molecular identifiers, while MiXCR was used to determine the CDR3 positions. For each individual, recombination models were inferred using an EM algorithm with the repgenHMM and IGoR tools. The analysis of shared clonotypes was done with the tcR package in R, with sharing normalized by the product of cloneset sizes. To study raw recombination free of thymic and clonal selection effects, out-of-frame nonproductive sequences were analyzed. The raw public reads went through TCRdb reprocessing: fastp at Q25, MiXCR clone calling, in-frame beta chains kept. For every CDR3 protein sequence, its rows merge into one entry that carries the most common genes and DNA. TCRdb's processing, not the authors', yielded these V and J calls. This sample gives 1.5 million or so distinct CDR3 sequences in total; about 32% of them show up just once. Of the sample, 0.25% to 0.3% is held by the ten largest clones.

From the cysteine up to the phenylalanine, the CDR3 has a length of 16 residues. The only DNA kept is the CDR3, 48 bases in frame from the first base. The germline V gene encodes CDR1 MGHRA and CDR2 YSYEKL. After removal of 3 bases from V and 5 bases from J, the junction retains 4 bases not matched to a gene. The receptor's source is a newborn girl in good health. The chain links TRBV4-1 with TRBJ2-3, with 14 middle bases fitting TRBD2. The sequencing sample was made of cord blood. The DNA sequence follows: TGCGCCAGCAGCCAGGGACTAGCGGGGGCCGGAGATACGCAGTATTTT. Translated, this is CASSQGLAGAGDTQYF.